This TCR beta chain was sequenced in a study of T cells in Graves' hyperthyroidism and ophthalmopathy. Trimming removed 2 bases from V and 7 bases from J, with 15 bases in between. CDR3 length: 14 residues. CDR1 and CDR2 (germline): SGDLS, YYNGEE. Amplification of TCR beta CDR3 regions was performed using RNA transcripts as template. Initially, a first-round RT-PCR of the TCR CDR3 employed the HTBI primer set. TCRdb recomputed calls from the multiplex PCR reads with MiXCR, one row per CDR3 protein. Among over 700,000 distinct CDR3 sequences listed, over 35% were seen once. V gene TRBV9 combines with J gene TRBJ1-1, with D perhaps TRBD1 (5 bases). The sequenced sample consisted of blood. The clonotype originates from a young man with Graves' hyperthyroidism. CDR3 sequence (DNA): TGTGCCAGCAGCGTTTATACTGGGACTAGTGAAGCTTTCTTT. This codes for CASSVYTGTSEAFF.